Each of the 7 T cell receptor beta chains below was sequenced from the same sample in a study. One entry per CDR3 protein, called by TCRdb with MiXCR from the RT-PCR reads. Among fewer than 800,000 distinct CDR3 sequences listed, more than 13% were seen once. The sequenced material came from memory CD4+ T cells from blood. These TCRs come from a female donor in good health, serving as a healthy control.

The chain couples TRBV12-3 or TRBV12-4 to TRBJ1-1; 8 bases are shared with TRBD1. The CDR3 is made up of 14 amino acids. The V gene end was trimmed by 5 bases and the J gene end by 3 bases; junction bases not matched to a gene: 5. Here the CDR3 reads CASSTGGEDTEAFF. The CDR3 DNA reads TGTGCCAGCAGTACAGGGGGGGAGGACACTGAAGCTTTCTTT.

In its sample, this clonotype was seen many times. The CDR3 protein is CASSQAQGVYNEQFF. CDR3 in DNA: TGTGCCAGCAGCCAGGCCCAGGGGGTATACAATGAGCAGTTCTTC. The chain combines TRBV4-2 with TRBJ2-1, with TRBD1 identical over 7 bases. Germline assignment: CDR1 LGHNA and CDR2 YNFKEQ. V trimming: 3 bases; J trimming: 4 bases; junction bases outside the gene matches: 6. The CDR3 consists of 15 residues.

Note on this clonotype: A much larger clone is a single base away; this may be a read error. The chain uses TRBV5-1 and TRBJ2-5; the match to TRBD2 covers 7 bases. Germline CDR1 reads SGHRS; CDR2 reads YFSETQ. Germline trimming cut 2 bases from V and 11 bases from J; bases unmatched to any gene: 18. The CDR3 runs 16 residues. The CDR3 region is CASSLVASGNGYEQYF. In DNA, the CDR3 is TGCGCCAGCAGCTTAGTAGCGAGCGGGAATGGGTATGAGCAGTACTTC. The full variable domain, completed using reference TRBV5-1 and TRBJ2-5, is KAGVTQTPRYLIKTRGQQVTLSCSPISGHRSVSWYQQTPGQGLQFLFEYFSETQRNKGNFPGRFSGRQFSNSRSEMNVSTLELGDSALYLCASSLVASGNGYEQYFGPGTRLLVL.

Many counts were recorded for this clonotype. The V and J genes are TRBV12-3 or TRBV12-4 and TRBJ2-5; TRBD1 matches 7 bases. The CDR3 is 16 residues long. Trimming at V came to 0 bases and at J to 2 bases, leaving 6 bases not matched to a gene. CDR3 loop: CASSLALGRGQETQYF. The CDR3 region has the DNA TGTGCCAGCAGTTTAGCGTTGGGCAGGGGGCAAGAGACCCAGTACTTC.

This clonotype was detected ten times or more. CDR3 protein: CASSPTQGVNSPLHF. CDR3 nucleotides: TGTGCCAGCAGCCCGACCCAGGGAGTCAATTCACCCCTCCACTTT. The chain joins TRBV14 to TRBJ1-6; tentatively, D is TRBD1 (5 bases). V was clipped by 4 bases and J by 7 bases, with 14 bases between them. This CDR3 has 15 residues. The germline V gene has CDR1 SGHDN and CDR2 FVKESK.

This clonotype was picked up many times. The rearrangement links TRBV28 to TRBJ1-6; D unresolved. V lost 4 bases and J 3 bases, leaving 10 bases between the germline ends. CDR1 and CDR2 from the germline V gene are MDHEN and SYDVKM. CDR3 length equals 15 residues. CDR3 DNA: TGTGCCAGCAGTTCCCCCCAGATCTATAATTCACCCCTCCACTTT. As protein: CASSSPQIYNSPLHF.

The rearrangement links TRBV24-1 to TRBJ1-5; D is unresolved. This CDR3 has 14 residues. Trimming removed 4 bases at V and 3 bases at J, with 9 bases between. From germline, CDR1 is KGHDR and CDR2 SFDVKD. The CDR3 DNA reads TGTGCCACCAGTGAAGGACCCGACAATCAGCCCCAGCATTTT. Translated: CATSEGPDNQPQHF.